Below are 15 T cell receptor beta chains sequenced from a single sample in a study of TIL therapy for anti-PD-1-resistant metastatic lung cancer. The time point was: pre-treatment sample, taken before nivolumab and TIL therapy. The tumor samples were excised metastases, mostly pleural nodules or supraclavicular lymph nodes. This was the immunoSEQ v3 assay. TCRdb keeps only in-frame clones here, not all; method: immunoSEQ multiplex PCR. The profile shows 20,000 to 30,000 clones, 60% to 80% of them singletons. The source was tumor tissue, collected at baseline. These receptors originate from a woman aged 25-80 years with non-small cell lung cancer.

The chain uses TRBV7-2 and TRBJ2-5; 9 positions match TRBD2. Per the germline V gene, CDR1 is SGHTA and CDR2 is FQGNSA. The CDR3 runs to 16 residues. The J segment lost 5 bases and the V segment lost 2 bases, leaving 9 bases of the junction unmatched. CDR3 nucleotide sequence: TGTGCCAGCAGCTTAAATGCGGGAGGGCCGAGGGAGACCCAGTACTTC. It codes for CASSLNAGGPRETQYF.

The rearrangement links TRBV4-1 to TRBJ2-2; D is ambiguous. Trimming shortened V by 5 bases and J by 4 bases, and 11 bases separated the two germline ends. The germline gives CDR1 MGHRA, CDR2 YSYEKL. The CDR3 runs 14 residues. The DNA for the CDR3 is TGCGCCAGCAGCTTTGACCCGACCACCGGGGAGCTGTTTTTT. It codes for CASSFDPTTGELFF.

V gene TRBV27 combines with J gene TRBJ2-7, with D possibly TRBD2 on 6 matching bases. Per germline, CDR1 MNHEY and CDR2 SMNVEV (reference sequence). V gave up 4 bases and J gave up 0 bases, with 13 bases separating them. The CDR3 length is 15 residues. The CDR3 nucleotides are TGTGCCAGCAGTTGGGGAGCGGGTCGCTCCTACGAGCAGTACTTC. Protein sequence: CASSWGAGRSYEQYF.

V usage is TRBV2 and J usage is TRBJ2-1, with 8 bases fitting TRBD1. The CDR3 has 15 amino acids. The ends lost 3 bases at V and 7 bases at J; junction bases unmatched: 8. Germline lookup yields CDR1 SNHLY and CDR2 FYNNEI. CDR3 DNA sequence: TGTGCCAGCAGTGACAGGACAGGGATGGGAAATGAGCAGTTCTTC. It yields the protein CASSDRTGMGNEQFF.

This clone was counted a single time. The chain uses TRBV5-6 and TRBJ2-5, with a tentative D call TRBD1 (6 bases). CDR1 is SGHDT, CDR2 YYEEEE, per germline. The CDR3 covers 13 residues. Deletions cut 4 bases from V and 4 bases from J, with 11 bases between. This chain's CDR3 is CASSVSGVETQYF. DNA for the CDR3: TGTGCCAGCAGCGTCTCAGGGGTAGAGACCCAGTACTTC.

The V call is TRBV30, the J call TRBJ2-7; D call uncertain. The CDR3 loop spans 13 amino acids. Trimming left V 4 bases short and J 1 base short, with 11 bases between. The germline V gene encodes CDR1 GTSNPN and CDR2 SVGIG (reference sequence). The CDR3 spells CAWTPGPSYEQYF. The CDR3 nucleotides are TGTGCCTGGACCCCAGGTCCGTCCTACGAGCAGTACTTC.

This chain connects TRBV5-6 to TRBJ2-7; TRBD1 matches at 7 bases. CDR1 and CDR2 from the germline V gene are SGHDT and YYEEEE. J lost 6 bases, V lost 0 bases, and 9 bases had no gene match. The CDR3 spans 15 residues. CDR3 nucleotide sequence: TGTGCCAGCAGCTTGGAGACAGGGACCCCAGCCGAGCAGTACTTC. Translation gives CASSLETGTPAEQYF.

The chain employs TRBV5-1 and TRBJ1-2; D gene uncertain. V was clipped by 1 base and J by 5 bases, with 9 bases between them. Germline V gene sequence: CDR1 SGHRS, CDR2 YFSETQ. This CDR3 spans 13 amino acids. The CDR3 region is CASSLSDLYGYTF. CDR3 DNA sequence: TGCGCCAGCAGCTTGTCGGACCTTTATGGCTACACCTTC.

The V and J genes are TRBV7-6 and TRBJ2-7, with TRBD1 as a possible D gene (5 bases). Trimming shortened V by 4 bases and J by 2 bases, and 9 bases separated the two germline ends. Germline CDR1 SGHVS, CDR2 FNYEAQ. The CDR3 is 13 residues long. CDR3 loop: CASSSGHPYEQYF. The CDR3 DNA follows: TGTGCCAGCAGCTCTGGACACCCCTACGAGCAGTACTTC.

The J gene is TRBJ1-1, the V gene TRBV11-2; D remains unclear. Trimming removed 5 bases from V and 4 bases from J, with 8 bases in between. There are 12 residues in the CDR3. The germline gives CDR1 SGHAT, CDR2 FQNNGV. CDR3 nucleotides: TGTGCCAGCAGCCTCAGAGTCACTGAAGCTTTCTTT. Its protein is CASSLRVTEAFF. Full variable domain (missing parts from reference TRBV11-2 and TRBJ1-1): EAGVAQSPRYKIIEKRQSVAFWCNPISGHATLYWYQQILGQGPKLLIQFQNNGVVDDSQLPKDRFSAERLKGVDSTLKIQPAKLEDSAVYLCASSLRVTEAFFGQGTRLTVV.

The V gene is TRBV10-3, the J gene TRBJ1-1; D gene ambiguous. V lost 8 bases to trimming and J lost 2 bases, with 12 bases between them. In germline, CDR1 is ENHRY, CDR2 SYGVKD. This CDR3 has 13 residues. The CDR3 protein is CAIARQSNTEAFF. DNA of the CDR3: TGTGCCATCGCTCGTCAGTCTAACACTGAAGCTTTCTTT.

This clone was seen repeatedly, ten times or more. The chain joins TRBV28 to TRBJ2-7, with D perhaps assigned TRBD1 or TRBD2 (6 bases each). The CDR3 has 14 amino acids. The V end lost 6 bases, the J end lost 2 bases, and 14 bases lay between the germline ends. Looked up from germline, CDR1 is MDHEN and CDR2 is SYDVKM. CDR3 sequence: CASRPGGETYEQYF. The DNA for the CDR3 is TGTGCCAGCAGGCCCGGGGGCGAGACCTACGAGCAGTACTTC.

This clone was recorded once. The chain carries TRBV28 and TRBJ2-5; 12 bases align to TRBD2. Trimming at V came to 3 bases and at J to 4 bases, leaving 3 bases not matched to a gene. CDR3 length: 15 amino acids. Per germline, CDR1 MDHEN and CDR2 SYDVKM. CDR3 in DNA: TGTGCCAGCAGTTTCCTAGCGGGAGGGGTAGAGACCCAGTACTTC. Its translation is CASSFLAGGVETQYF.

V and J are TRBV20-1 and TRBJ2-7, with D unresolved. This CDR3 comprises 10 residues. CDR1 is DFQATT and CDR2 is SNEGSKA in the germline V gene (reference sequence). V was clipped by 5 bases and J by 7 bases, with 9 bases between them. This chain's CDR3 is CSAGSEEQYF. The CDR3 DNA sequence: TGCAGTGCTGGCTCAGAGGAGCAGTACTTC.

The rearrangement links TRBV7-6 to TRBJ1-4; no definite D call. Per germline, CDR1 SGHVS and CDR2 FNYEAQ. The CDR3 spans 13 residues. V lost 1 base, J lost 7 bases, and 7 bases lay in between. CDR3 sequence (DNA): TGTGCCAGCAGCTTAGGTCCCACTGAAAAACTGTTTTTT. Residues: CASSLGPTEKLFF. Using reference TRBV7-6 and TRBJ1-4 for the parts outside the CDR3, the full variable domain is GAGVSQSPRYKVTKRGQDVALRCDPISGHVSLYWYRQALGQGPEFLTYFNYEAQQDKSGLPNDRFSAERPEGSISTLTIQRTEQRDSAMYRCASSLGPTEKLFFGSGTQLSVL.